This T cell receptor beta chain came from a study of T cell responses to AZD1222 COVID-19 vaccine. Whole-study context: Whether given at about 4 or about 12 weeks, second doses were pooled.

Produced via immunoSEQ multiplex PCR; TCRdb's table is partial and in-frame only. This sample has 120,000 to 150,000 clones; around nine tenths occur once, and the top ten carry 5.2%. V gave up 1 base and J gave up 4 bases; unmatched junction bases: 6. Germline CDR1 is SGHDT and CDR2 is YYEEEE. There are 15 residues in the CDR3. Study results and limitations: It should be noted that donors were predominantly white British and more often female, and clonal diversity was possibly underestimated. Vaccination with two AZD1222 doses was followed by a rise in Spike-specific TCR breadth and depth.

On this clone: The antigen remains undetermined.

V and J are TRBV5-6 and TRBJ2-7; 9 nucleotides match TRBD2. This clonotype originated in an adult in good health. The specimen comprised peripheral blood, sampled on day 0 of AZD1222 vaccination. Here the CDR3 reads CASSLRGRAAYEQYF. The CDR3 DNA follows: TGTGCCAGCAGCTTGCGCGGGAGGGCCGCATACGAGCAGTACTTC. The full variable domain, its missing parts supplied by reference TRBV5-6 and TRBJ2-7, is DAGVTQSPTHLIKTRGQQVTLRCSPKSGHDTVSWYQQALGQGPQFIFQYYEEEERQRGNFPDRFSGHQFPNYSSELNVNALLLGDSALYLCASSLRGRAAYEQYFGPGTRLTVT.